The 14 T cell receptor beta chains below were found in one sample sequenced in a study of control samples from healthy donors and cancer patients (dated by TCRdb to the early 2020s). Libraries were made using the immunoSEQ multiplex PCR assay. TCRdb carries this immuneACCESS record with in-frame sequences only. Its versions omit some clonotypes, under half of them owing to an unresolved V gene in the studies checked, with the rest unexplained. The sample includes some 220,000 clones, with 85% to 95% observed a single time. The ten largest account for approximately 1.4% of the sample. Sequenced sample: blood. The receptors stem from a man aged 50 to 60 in good health.

CDR3 sequence: CASSPTIHATEAFF. CDR3 bases: TGTGCCAGCTCACCGACCATACATGCAACTGAAGCTTTCTTT. This chain joins TRBV18 and TRBJ1-1, with D unresolved. There are 14 residues in the CDR3. The V gene lost 3 bases and the J gene lost 5 bases, with 13 bases spanning the gap. In germline, CDR1 is KGHSH, CDR2 LQKENI.

This chain joins TRBV30 and TRBJ1-4, with TRBD1 as a possible D gene (6 bases). Trimming removed 4 bases at V and 8 bases at J, with 14 bases between. The CDR3 runs to 13 residues. Germline V gene sequence: CDR1 GTSNPN, CDR2 SVGIG (reference sequence). The CDR3 here is CAWNQRGGEKLFF. The CDR3 coding sequence is TGTGCCTGGAACCAACGGGGGGGCGAAAAACTGTTTTTT.

This sequence joins TRBV28 and TRBJ1-3; 7 bases map to TRBD1. The CDR3 is made up of 14 amino acids. The germline V gene encodes CDR1 MDHEN and CDR2 SYDVKM. Unmatched junction bases numbered 5, after V lost 6 bases and J lost 3 bases. The CDR3 region is CASSPGTDGNTIYF. The CDR3 nucleotides are TGTGCCAGCAGCCCTGGGACAGATGGAAACACCATATATTTT. Using reference TRBV28 and TRBJ1-3 for the parts outside the CDR3, the full variable domain is DVKVTQSSRYLVKRTGEKVFLECVQDMDHENMFWYRQDPGLGLRLIYFSYDVKMKEKGDIPEGYSVSREKKERFSLILESASTNQTSMYLCASSPGTDGNTIYFGEGSWLTVV.

The chain combines TRBV5-4 with TRBJ2-7; D is undetermined. The CDR3 length is 13 residues. From germline, CDR1 is SGHNT and CDR2 YYREEE (reference sequence). V lost 3 bases and J lost 0, with 7 bases in between. The CDR3 DNA reads as TGTGCCAGCAGCTCCGGGTCCTCCTACGAGCAGTACTTC. It translates to CASSSGSSYEQYF.

The rearrangement joins TRBV7-7 to TRBJ2-5; D gene unclear. The ends were cut back, 4 bases at V and 6 bases at J, with 12 bases in the middle. This CDR3 spans 13 amino acids. Germline V gene lookup returns CDR1 SSHAT and CDR2 FNYEAQ (reference sequence). The DNA of the CDR3 is TGTGCCAGCAGCTCCGGACCTCGCCAGACCCAGTACTTC. It yields the protein CASSSGPRQTQYF.

The rearrangement links TRBV28 to TRBJ1-3; 7 bases fit TRBD1. J lost 0 bases, V lost 10 bases, and 9 bases had no gene match. CDR1 and CDR2 (germline): MDHEN, SYDVKM. There are 15 residues in the CDR3. This CDR3 is CATQGGKSSGNTIYF. Written as DNA, the CDR3 is TGTGCCACCCAGGGGGGGAAGAGCTCTGGAAACACCATATATTTT.

The rearrangement uses TRBV2 and TRBJ1-1; D is unclear. This CDR3 region has 15 residues. Germline loops: CDR1 SNHLY, CDR2 FYNNEI. The V end lost 6 bases, the J end lost 1 base, and 15 bases lay between the germline ends. As DNA, the CDR3 is TGTGCCAGCAGGGGAGGGCAGGCCCCGAACACTGAAGCTTTCTTT. It codes for CASRGGQAPNTEAFF. The full variable domain, its missing parts supplied by reference TRBV2 and TRBJ1-1, is EPEVTQTPSHQVTQMGQEVILRCVPISNHLYFYWYRQILGQKVEFLVSFYNNEISEKSEIFDDQFSVERPDGSNFTLKIRSTKLEDSAMYFCASRGGQAPNTEAFFGQGTRLTVV.

Points on this clone: Other DNA sequences within the sample encode an identical CDR3. The chain carries TRBV5-1 and TRBJ2-1; D unresolved. Germline loops: CDR1 SGHRS, CDR2 YFSETQ. Trimming took 0 bases from V and 0 from J, leaving 7 bases between them. This CDR3 has 15 amino acids. CDR3 DNA sequence: TGCGCCAGCAGCTTGGGATCTAGCTCCTACAATGAGCAGTTCTTC. This sequence encodes CASSLGSSSYNEQFF.

The rearrangement links TRBV6-5 to TRBJ1-3, with no clear D. Per germline, CDR1 MNHEY and CDR2 SVGAGI. V shed 6 bases and J shed 3 bases, with 12 bases lying between them. The CDR3 has 14 residues. CDR3 residues: CASRSPRFGNTIYF. The CDR3 nucleotides are TGTGCCAGCAGATCCCCGAGATTTGGAAACACCATATATTTT.

The CDR3 DNA reads as TGCGCCAGCAGTCAATCTCTCCCTTTCCATTGTTCACCCCTCCACTTT. This sequence encodes CASSQSLPFHCSPLHF. The chain couples TRBV23-1 to TRBJ1-6; D gene ambiguous. TRBV23-1 is filed as an ORF, its function uncertain. The CDR3 is 16 amino acids. The V and J ends lost 0 bases and 9 bases respectively, with 15 bases between them.

This sequence joins TRBV9 and TRBJ2-7, with D perhaps matching TRBD1 (5 bases). Germline V gives CDR1 SGDLS, CDR2 YYNGEE. Trimming took off 3 bases at V and 2 bases at J, with 12 bases between the two ends. This CDR3 is built from 14 residues. Written as DNA, the CDR3 is TGTGCCAGCAGCGATCAGGGATTCCCCTACGAGCAGTACTTC. This sequence encodes CASSDQGFPYEQYF.

The V gene is TRBV7-8, the J gene TRBJ1-2; no clear D gene. The CDR3 is made up of 13 amino acids. The germline V gene encodes CDR1 SGHVS and CDR2 FQNEAQ. V was cut by 5 bases and J by 2 bases, with 9 bases left in between. CDR3 nucleotides: TGTGCCAGCAGCCCCGACAAGAACTATGGCTACACCTTC. It codes for CASSPDKNYGYTF.

The V and J genes are TRBV24-1 and TRBJ1-2; D is unclear. This CDR3 has 11 amino acids. Per germline, CDR1 KGHDR and CDR2 SFDVKD. Trimming left V 5 bases short and J 6 bases short, with 6 bases between. In nucleotides, the CDR3 is TGTGCCACCAGTGCTGGCGATGGCTACACCTTC. Residues: CATSAGDGYTF.

V gene TRBV24-1 combines with J gene TRBJ2-7, with D unclear. In germline, CDR1 is KGHDR, CDR2 SFDVKD. The CDR3 extends over 21 amino acids. Trimming left V 5 bases short and J 5 bases short, with 36 bases between. The CDR3 reads CATSALSQAVEEYEDHNEQYV. The CDR3 DNA follows: TGTGCCACCAGTGCCCTGTCCCAGGCAGTAGAGGAGTACGAGGATCACAACGAGCAGTACGTC.